This TCR beta chain appears in the sequencing data of a study of T-cell memory formation after mild COVID-19. Across the study: Clustering of TCRs was largely donor specific. Findings and limits, study-wide: Shrinking CD4+ clones resided mostly in CM and EM, and CD8+ ones in EMRA.

V was pared by 5 bases and J by 5 bases, with 10 bases of the junction left unmatched. Germline CDR1 and CDR2: SGHVS and FQNEAQ. The CDR3 runs to 17 residues. 5'RACE with constant-segment primers yielded barcoded, UMI-tagged TCR alpha and TCR beta cDNA libraries. MiXCR, applied by TCRdb to the 5' RACE reads, yields one record per CDR3 protein. In the table there are 530,000 or so distinct CDR3 sequences, approximately 15% of which are singletons. A remark on this clonotype: Its antigen is still unknown.

The rearrangement joins TRBV7-8 to TRBJ2-5, with TRBD2 matching 14 bases. This clonotype originated in an adult woman who had mild COVID-19 (a few samples of this study predate the infection). Cell type and time point are not known. The sample comprised PBMCs or a T cell subset sorted from them (not recorded which). This chain's CDR3 is CASSALTSGRAEETQYF. The CDR3 nucleotides read TGTGCCAGCAGCGCCCTGACTAGCGGGAGGGCCGAGGAGACCCAGTACTTC.